The rows below give T cell receptor beta chains drawn from one sample of a study of blood T cell repertoires in COVID-19. The repertoire was sequenced with immunoSEQ multiplex PCR; TCRdb's copy has only in-frame clones and lacks some. The sample lists more than 200,000 clones; roughly 84% were seen once. Sequencing was performed on peripheral blood. The receptors come from a woman aged 40 to 49 who had recovered from COVID-19. CDR3s include the opening cysteine and the closing phenylalanine or tryptophan. Each record gives: clone size, D gene, J gene, V gene, CDR3 DNA, CDR3 protein. D genes are given only for firm matches. Some rows have no size entry. The others give once, few or many, or a class for an expanded clone.

size: -; D: TRBD1; J: TRBJ2-5; V: TRBV10-1; DNA: TGCGCCAGCAGCCCGGGACAGGGGTTGGAGACCCAGTACTTC; CDR3: CASSPGQGLETQYF
size: -; D: -; J: TRBJ1-2; V: TRBV19; DNA: TGTGCCAGTAGTATTATCGAGGATCCCACCTATGGCTACACCTTC; CDR3: CASSIIEDPTYGYTF
size: -; D: TRBD2; J: TRBJ2-2; V: TRBV5-1; DNA: TGCGCCAGCAGCATCCTACCGGGACTAGTTACCGGGGAGCTGTTTTTT; CDR3: CASSILPGLVTGELFF
size: once; D: -; J: TRBJ1-2; V: TRBV29-1; DNA: TGCAGCGTTGAACGGGCAGGGAGGAATGGCTACACCTTC; CDR3: CSVERAGRNGYTF
size: -; D: -; J: TRBJ2-1; V: TRBV15; DNA: TGTGCCACCAGCAGTCCCTCGTCTAGCGCCTACAATGAGCAGTTCTTC; CDR3: CATSSPSSSAYNEQFF
size: -; D: TRBD2; J: TRBJ2-3; V: TRBV3-1/TRBV3-2; DNA: TGTGCCAGCAGCCCCCGGGGACTAGCGGGGGGTTTTAGCACAGATACGCAGTATTTT; CDR3: CASSPRGLAGGFSTDTQYF
size: few; D: TRBD1; J: TRBJ1-2; V: TRBV7-9; DNA: TGTGCCAGCAGCTTTTTAAGCCCGACAGGGAAATCAATGGGGTACACCTTC; CDR3: CASSFLSPTGKSMGYTF
size: -; D: -; J: TRBJ1-2; V: TRBV2; DNA: TGTGCCAGCAGTGACAATAGTAACTATGGCTACACCTTC; CDR3: CASSDNSNYGYTF
size: -; D: -; J: TRBJ2-7; V: TRBV4-3; DNA: TGCGCCAGCAGCCAAGATATGGCGGGGAGCTCCTACGAGCAGTACTTC; CDR3: CASSQDMAGSSYEQYF
size: -; D: TRBD1; J: TRBJ2-3; V: TRBV7-9; DNA: TGTGCCAGCAGCTTAGCTCCCGGACAGGGGGCTTCAGATACGCAGTATTTT; CDR3: CASSLAPGQGASDTQYF
size: -; D: -; J: TRBJ1-2; V: TRBV11-3; DNA: TGTGCCAGCAGCTTAGTGGCAGAGTCGAGGGACTACACCTTC; CDR3: CASSLVAESRDYTF
size: once; D: TRBD2; J: TRBJ2-5; V: TRBV11-3; DNA: TGTGCCAGCAGCAAAACTAGCGGGGGGGCCCCAGAGACCCAGTACTTC; CDR3: CASSKTSGGAPETQYF
size: -; D: -; J: TRBJ2-3; V: TRBV9; DNA: TGTGCCAGCAGCCCTAGGACGCAGGGACACACAGATACGCAGTATTTT; CDR3: CASSPRTQGHTDTQYF
size: -; D: -; J: TRBJ1-2; V: TRBV21-1; DNA: TGTGCCAGCAGCACCCATACAGGGTTCGAGAACTATGGTTACACCTTC; CDR3: CASSTHTGFENYGYTF
size: few; D: TRBD1; J: TRBJ2-3; V: TRBV28; DNA: TGTGCCAGCAGTTCGATACAGGGGGCTCTGGCAGATACGCAGTATTTT; CDR3: CASSSIQGALADTQYF
size: -; D: -; J: TRBJ1-2; V: TRBV18; DNA: TGTGCCAGCTCCCAGGAGGGGCAGACCTATGGCTACACCTTC; CDR3: CASSQEGQTYGYTF
size: -; D: TRBD2; J: TRBJ2-5; V: TRBV7-2; DNA: TGTGCCAGCAGCTTCGCGCTAGAGTCTAGCGGGGGGTCCCAAGAGACCCAGTACTTC; CDR3: CASSFALESSGGSQETQYF
size: -; D: TRBD1; J: TRBJ2-1; V: TRBV29-1; DNA: TGCAGTGCTGCGGGACAGGGCTATGAGCAGTTCTTC; CDR3: CSAAGQGYEQFF
size: -; D: -; J: TRBJ1-1; V: TRBV5-5; DNA: TGTGCCAGCAGCTTGGGGCACAACACTGAAGCTTTCTTT; CDR3: CASSLGHNTEAFF
size: -; D: TRBD1; J: TRBJ1-6; V: TRBV5-1; DNA: TGCGCCAGCAGCTTTACAACAGGGGATTCACCCCTCCACTTT; CDR3: CASSFTTGDSPLHF
size: few; D: -; J: TRBJ2-5; V: TRBV6-5; DNA: TGTGCCAGCAGTTACTCTGGTTCAGGGTTTGGAGAGACCCAGTACTTC; CDR3: CASSYSGSGFGETQYF
size: -; D: TRBD2; J: TRBJ2-7; V: TRBV2; DNA: TGTGCCAGCAGTGAACGGCAGGGAGGGGCCGAGCAGTACTTC; CDR3: CASSERQGGAEQYF
size: -; D: TRBD1; J: TRBJ1-5; V: TRBV9; DNA: TGTGCCAGCAGCGTATACGACGGGCAGGGGGAATTTCAGCCCCAGCATTTT; CDR3: CASSVYDGQGEFQPQHF
size: -; D: -; J: TRBJ1-1; V: TRBV3-1/TRBV3-2; DNA: TGTGCCAGCAGCCAGAGGGTTTTGGACACTGAAGCTTTCTTT; CDR3: CASSQRVLDTEAFF
size: -; D: -; J: TRBJ1-1; V: TRBV6-4; DNA: TGTGCCAGCAGTTGGAGGTTGAACACTGAAGCTTTCTTT; CDR3: CASSWRLNTEAFF
size: -; D: -; J: TRBJ2-1; V: TRBV28; DNA: TGTGCCAGCAGCCCTGGGGGGCTAGCGGACAATGAGCAGTTCTTC; CDR3: CASSPGGLADNEQFF